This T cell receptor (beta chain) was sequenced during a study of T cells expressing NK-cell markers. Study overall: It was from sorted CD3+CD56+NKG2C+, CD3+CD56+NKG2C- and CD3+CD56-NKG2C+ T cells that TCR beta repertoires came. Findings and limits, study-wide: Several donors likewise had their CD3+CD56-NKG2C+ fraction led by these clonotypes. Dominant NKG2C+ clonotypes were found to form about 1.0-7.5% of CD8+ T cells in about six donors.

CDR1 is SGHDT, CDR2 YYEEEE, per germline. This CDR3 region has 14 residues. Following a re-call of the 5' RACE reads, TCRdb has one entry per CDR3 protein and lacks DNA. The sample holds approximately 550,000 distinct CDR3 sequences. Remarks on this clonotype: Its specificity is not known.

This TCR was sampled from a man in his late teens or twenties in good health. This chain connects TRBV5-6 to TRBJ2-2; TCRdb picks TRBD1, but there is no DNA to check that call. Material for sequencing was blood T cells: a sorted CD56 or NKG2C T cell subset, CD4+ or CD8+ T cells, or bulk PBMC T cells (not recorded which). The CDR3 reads CASSFPGSTGELFF.